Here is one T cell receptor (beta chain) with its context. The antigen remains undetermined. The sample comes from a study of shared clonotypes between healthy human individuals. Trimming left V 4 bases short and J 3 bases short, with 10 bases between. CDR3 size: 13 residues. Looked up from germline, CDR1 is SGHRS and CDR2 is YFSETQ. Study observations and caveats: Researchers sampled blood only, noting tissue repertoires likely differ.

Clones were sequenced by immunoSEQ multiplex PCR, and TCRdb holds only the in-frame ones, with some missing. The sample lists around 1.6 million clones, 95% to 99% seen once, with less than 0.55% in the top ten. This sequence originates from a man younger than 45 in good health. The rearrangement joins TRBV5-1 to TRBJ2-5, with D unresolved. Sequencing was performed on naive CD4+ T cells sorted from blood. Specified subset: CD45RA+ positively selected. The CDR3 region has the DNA TGCGCCAGCAGCCCGTCCCCCGAAGAGACCCAGTACTTC. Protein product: CASSPSPEETQYF.